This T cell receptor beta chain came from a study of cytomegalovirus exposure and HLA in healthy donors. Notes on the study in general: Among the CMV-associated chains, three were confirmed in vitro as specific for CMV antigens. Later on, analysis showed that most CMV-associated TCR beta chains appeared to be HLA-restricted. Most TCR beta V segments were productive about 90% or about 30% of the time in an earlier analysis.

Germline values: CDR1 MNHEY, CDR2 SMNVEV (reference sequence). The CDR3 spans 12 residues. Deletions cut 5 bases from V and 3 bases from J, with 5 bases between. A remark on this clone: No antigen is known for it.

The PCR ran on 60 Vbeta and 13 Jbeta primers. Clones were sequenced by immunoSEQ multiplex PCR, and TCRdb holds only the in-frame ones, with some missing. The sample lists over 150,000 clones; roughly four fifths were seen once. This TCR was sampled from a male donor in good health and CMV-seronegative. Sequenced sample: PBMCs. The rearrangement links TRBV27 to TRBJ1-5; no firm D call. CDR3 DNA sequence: TGTGCCAGCAGTAGAGACAATCAGCCCCAGCATTTT. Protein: CASSRDNQPQHF.